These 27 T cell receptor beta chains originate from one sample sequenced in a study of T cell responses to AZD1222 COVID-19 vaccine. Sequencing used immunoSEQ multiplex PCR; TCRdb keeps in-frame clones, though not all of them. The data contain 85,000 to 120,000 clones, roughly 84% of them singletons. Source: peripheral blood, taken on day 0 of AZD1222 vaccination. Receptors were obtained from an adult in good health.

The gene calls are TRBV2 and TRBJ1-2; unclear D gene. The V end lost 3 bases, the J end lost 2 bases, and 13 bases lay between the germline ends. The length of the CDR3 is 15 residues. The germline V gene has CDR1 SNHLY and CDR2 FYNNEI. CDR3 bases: TGTGCCAGCAGTGAGGCCCGGCCGCAGAACTATGGCTACACCTTC. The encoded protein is CASSEARPQNYGYTF.

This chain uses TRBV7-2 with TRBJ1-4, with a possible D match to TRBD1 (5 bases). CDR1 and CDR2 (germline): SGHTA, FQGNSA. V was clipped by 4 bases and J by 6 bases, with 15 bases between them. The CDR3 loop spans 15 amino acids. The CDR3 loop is CASSWGYLPHEKLFF. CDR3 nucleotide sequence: TGTGCCAGCAGCTGGGGGTACTTACCTCATGAAAAACTGTTTTTT.

CDR3 nucleotides: TGCGCCAGCAGCCAAGAAAGGGATTCCTCCTACGAGCAGTACTTC. It translates to CASSQERDSSYEQYF. The rearrangement joins TRBV4-3 to TRBJ2-7; no clear D gene. Germline values: CDR1 LGHNA, CDR2 YSLEER. The CDR3 is 15 amino acids. V lost 0 bases to trimming and J lost 0 bases, with 9 bases between them.

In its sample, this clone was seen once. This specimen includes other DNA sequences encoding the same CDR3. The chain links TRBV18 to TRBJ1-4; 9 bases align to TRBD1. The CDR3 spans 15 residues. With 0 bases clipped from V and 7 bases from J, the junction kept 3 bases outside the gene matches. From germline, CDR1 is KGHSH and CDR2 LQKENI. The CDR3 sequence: CASSPPDRGSEKLFF. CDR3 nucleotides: TGTGCCAGCTCACCACCTGACAGGGGGAGTGAAAAACTGTTTTTT.

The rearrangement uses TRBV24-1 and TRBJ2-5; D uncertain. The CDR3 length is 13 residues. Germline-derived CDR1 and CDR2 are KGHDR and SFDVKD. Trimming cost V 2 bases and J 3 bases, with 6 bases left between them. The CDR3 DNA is TGTGCCACCAGTGATTGGCAGGAAGAGACCCAGTACTTC. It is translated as CATSDWQEETQYF.

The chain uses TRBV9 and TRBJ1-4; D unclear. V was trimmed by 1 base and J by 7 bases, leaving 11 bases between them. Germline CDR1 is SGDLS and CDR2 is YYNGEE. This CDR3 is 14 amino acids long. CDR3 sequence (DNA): TGTGCCAGCAGCGTATCCTCAGAGGGTGAAAAACTGTTTTTT. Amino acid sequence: CASSVSSEGEKLFF.

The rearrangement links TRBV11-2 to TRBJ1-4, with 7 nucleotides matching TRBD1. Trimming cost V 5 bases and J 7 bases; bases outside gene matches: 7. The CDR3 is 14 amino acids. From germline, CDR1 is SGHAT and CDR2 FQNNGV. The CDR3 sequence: CASSTGAGGEKLFF. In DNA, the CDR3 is TGTGCCAGCAGCACCGGGGCAGGGGGTGAAAAACTGTTTTTT.

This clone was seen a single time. CDR3 loop: CASRSSLYRETGELFF. In nucleotides, the CDR3 is TGTGCCAGCAGAAGCTCGCTTTACAGGGAAACCGGGGAGCTGTTTTTT. This sequence joins TRBV27 and TRBJ2-2, with TRBD1 as a possible D gene (6 bases). V lost 6 bases, J lost 5 bases, and 19 bases lay in between. The CDR3 runs 16 residues. The germline CDR1 and CDR2 sequences are MNHEY and SMNVEV (reference sequence).

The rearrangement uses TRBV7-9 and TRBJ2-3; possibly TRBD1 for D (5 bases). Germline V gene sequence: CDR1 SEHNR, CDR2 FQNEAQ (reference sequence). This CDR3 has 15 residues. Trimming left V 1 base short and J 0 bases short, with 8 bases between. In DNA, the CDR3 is TGTGCCAGCAGCTTAGGGACACATAGCACAGATACGCAGTATTTT. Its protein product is CASSLGTHSTDTQYF.

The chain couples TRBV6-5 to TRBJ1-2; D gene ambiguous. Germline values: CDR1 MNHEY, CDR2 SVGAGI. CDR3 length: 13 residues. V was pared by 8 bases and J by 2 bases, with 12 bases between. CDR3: CASVQAGNYGYTF. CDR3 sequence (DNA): TGTGCCAGCGTTCAGGCGGGAAACTATGGCTACACCTTC.

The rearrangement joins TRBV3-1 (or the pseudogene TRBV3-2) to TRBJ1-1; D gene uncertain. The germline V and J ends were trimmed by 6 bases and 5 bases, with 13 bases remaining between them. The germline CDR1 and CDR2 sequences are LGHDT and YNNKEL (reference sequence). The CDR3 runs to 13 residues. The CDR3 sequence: CASSGTAGTEAFF. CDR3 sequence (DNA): TGTGCCAGCAGTGGAACGGCGGGGACTGAAGCTTTCTTT.

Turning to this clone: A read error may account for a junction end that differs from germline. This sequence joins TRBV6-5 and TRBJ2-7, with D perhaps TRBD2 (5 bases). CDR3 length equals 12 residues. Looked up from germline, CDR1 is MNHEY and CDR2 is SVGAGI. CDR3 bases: TGTGCCTGCAGCGGACGGAATTACGAGCAGTACTTC. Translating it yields CACSGRNYEQYF.

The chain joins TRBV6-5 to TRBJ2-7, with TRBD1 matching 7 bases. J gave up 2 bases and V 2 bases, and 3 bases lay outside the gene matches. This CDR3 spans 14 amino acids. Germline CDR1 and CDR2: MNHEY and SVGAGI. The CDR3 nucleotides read TGTGCCAGCAGTTACAGTACAGGGGCCTACGAGCAGTACGTC. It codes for CASSYSTGAYEQYV.

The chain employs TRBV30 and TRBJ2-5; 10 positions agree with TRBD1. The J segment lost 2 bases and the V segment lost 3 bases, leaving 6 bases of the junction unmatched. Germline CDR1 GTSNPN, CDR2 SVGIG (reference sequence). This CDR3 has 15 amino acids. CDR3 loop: CAWRTGTGVQETQYF. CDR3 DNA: TGTGCCTGGAGAACCGGGACAGGGGTTCAAGAGACCCAGTACTTC.

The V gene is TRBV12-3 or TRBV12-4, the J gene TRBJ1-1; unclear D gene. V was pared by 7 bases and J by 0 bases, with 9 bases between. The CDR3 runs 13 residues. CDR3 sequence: CASIRQLNTEAFF. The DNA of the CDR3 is TGTGCCAGCATCCGGCAGCTGAACACTGAAGCTTTCTTT.

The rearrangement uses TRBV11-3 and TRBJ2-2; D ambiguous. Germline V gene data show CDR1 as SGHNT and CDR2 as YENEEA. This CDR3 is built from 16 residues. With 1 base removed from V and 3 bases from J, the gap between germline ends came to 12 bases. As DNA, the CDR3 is TGTGCCAGCAGCTTAGGCGGACGGATCTACACCGGGGAGCTGTTTTTT. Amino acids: CASSLGGRIYTGELFF.

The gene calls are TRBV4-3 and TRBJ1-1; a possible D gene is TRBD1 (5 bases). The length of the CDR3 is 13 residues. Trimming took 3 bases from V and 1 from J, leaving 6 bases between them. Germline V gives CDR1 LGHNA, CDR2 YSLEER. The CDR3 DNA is TGCGCCAGCAGCCAGGGGGAGAACACTGAAGCTTTCTTT. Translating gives CASSQGENTEAFF.

For the CDR3, the DNA is TGTGCCAGCTCACCAGGGGCAAACACTGAAGCTTTCTTT. Protein: CASSPGANTEAFF. This chain connects TRBV18 to TRBJ1-1; tentatively, D is TRBD1 (5 bases). The CDR3 extends over 13 amino acids. V lost 2 bases and J lost 2, with 6 bases in between. CDR1 KGHSH and CDR2 LQKENI come from the germline V gene.

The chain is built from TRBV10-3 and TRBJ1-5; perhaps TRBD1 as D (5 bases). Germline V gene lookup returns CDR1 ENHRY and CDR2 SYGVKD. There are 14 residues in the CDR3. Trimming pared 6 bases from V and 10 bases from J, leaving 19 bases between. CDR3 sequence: CAISEDRGRSPQHF. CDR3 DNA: TGTGCCATCAGCGAAGACCGGGGCCGCTCCCCCCAGCATTTT.

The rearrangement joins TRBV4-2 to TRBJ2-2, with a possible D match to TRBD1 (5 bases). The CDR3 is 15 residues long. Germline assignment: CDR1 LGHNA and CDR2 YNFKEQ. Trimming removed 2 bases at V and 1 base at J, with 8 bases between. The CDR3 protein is CASSQHGQNTGELFF. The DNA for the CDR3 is TGTGCCAGCAGCCAACACGGACAGAACACCGGGGAGCTGTTTTTT.

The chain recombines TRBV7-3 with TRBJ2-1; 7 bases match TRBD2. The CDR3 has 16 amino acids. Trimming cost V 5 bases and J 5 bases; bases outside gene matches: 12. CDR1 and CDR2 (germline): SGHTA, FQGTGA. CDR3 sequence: CASSNPGGLTNNEQFF. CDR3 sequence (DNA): TGTGCCAGCAGCAACCCGGGGGGACTAACAAACAATGAGCAGTTCTTC.

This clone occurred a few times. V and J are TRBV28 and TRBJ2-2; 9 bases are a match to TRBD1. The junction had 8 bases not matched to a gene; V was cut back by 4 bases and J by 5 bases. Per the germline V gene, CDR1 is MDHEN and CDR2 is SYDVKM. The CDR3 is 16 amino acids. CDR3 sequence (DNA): TGTGCCAGCAGTTCACAGGGGACAGGGTTGACCGGGGAGCTGTTTTTT. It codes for CASSSQGTGLTGELFF.

The CDR3 here is CASSSSYEQYF. CDR3 sequence (DNA): TGTGCCAGCAGTTCCTCCTACGAGCAGTACTTC. This chain links TRBV28 with TRBJ2-7; no firm D call. The CDR3 has 11 residues. V was clipped by 4 bases and J by 0 bases, with 1 base between them. Germline CDR1 MDHEN, CDR2 SYDVKM.

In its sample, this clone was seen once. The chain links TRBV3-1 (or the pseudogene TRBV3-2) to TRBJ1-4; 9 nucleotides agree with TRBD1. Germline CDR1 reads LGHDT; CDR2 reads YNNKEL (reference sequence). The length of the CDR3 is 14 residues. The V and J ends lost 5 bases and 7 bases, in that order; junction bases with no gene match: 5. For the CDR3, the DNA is TGTGCCAGCAGCGTACAGGGGGCGCGTGAAAAACTGTTTTTT. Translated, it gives CASSVQGAREKLFF.

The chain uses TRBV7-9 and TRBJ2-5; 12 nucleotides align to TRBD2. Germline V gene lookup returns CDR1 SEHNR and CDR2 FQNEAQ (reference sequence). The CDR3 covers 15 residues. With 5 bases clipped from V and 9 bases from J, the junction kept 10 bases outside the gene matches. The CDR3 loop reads CASSASSSSGRAQYF. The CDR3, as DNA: TGTGCCAGCAGCGCCTCCTCGTCTAGCGGGAGGGCCCAGTACTTC.

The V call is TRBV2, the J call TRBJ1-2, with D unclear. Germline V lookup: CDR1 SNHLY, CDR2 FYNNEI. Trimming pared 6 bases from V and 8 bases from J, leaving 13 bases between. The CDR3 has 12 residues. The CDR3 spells CASSLTRYGYTF. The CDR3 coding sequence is TGTGCCAGCAGCCTGACGAGGTACGGCTACACCTTC.

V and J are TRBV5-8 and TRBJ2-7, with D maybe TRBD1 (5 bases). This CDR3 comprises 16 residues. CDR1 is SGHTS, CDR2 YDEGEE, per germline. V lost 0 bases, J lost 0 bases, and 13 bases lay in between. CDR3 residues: CASSLAVQVGSYEQYV. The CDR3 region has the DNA TGTGCCAGCAGCTTGGCGGTACAGGTCGGCTCCTACGAGCAGTACGTC.